A single sample is the source of the 10 T cell receptor beta chains below, sequenced in a study of OX40 agonist ivuxolimab in advanced cancers. Data came from immunoSEQ multiplex PCR; TCRdb stores just in-frame clones and leaves some out. The table records approximately 71,000 clones, roughly 84% of them present only once. This specimen consisted of CD4+ or CD8+ T cells sorted from blood, obtained in a trial of the OX40 agonist ivuxolimab. The receptors were gathered from an adult with an advanced solid tumor such as melanoma, head and neck, liver or kidney cancer.

This sequence joins TRBV27 and TRBJ2-7; D could derive from TRBD1 or TRBD2 (6 bases each). V gave up 8 bases and J gave up 6 bases, with 17 bases separating them. This CDR3 is built from 13 residues. Per germline, CDR1 MNHEY and CDR2 SMNVEV (reference sequence). CDR3 loop: CASQVGGFGEQYF. CDR3 in DNA: TGTGCCAGCCAAGTGGGGGGCTTTGGCGAGCAGTACTTC.

The chain links TRBV6-1 to TRBJ1-1; D is unresolved. V lost 5 bases to trimming and J lost 5 bases, with 18 bases between them. This CDR3 has 15 amino acids. Germline values: CDR1 MNHNS, CDR2 SASEGT. The CDR3 here is CASSLSWIGQTEAFF. DNA for the CDR3: TGTGCCAGCAGTCTCTCCTGGATAGGGCAAACTGAAGCTTTCTTT.

This rearrangement joins TRBV15 to TRBJ2-5; D not resolved. Germline CDR1 and CDR2: LNHNV and YYDKDF (reference sequence). V was cut by 1 base and J by 0 bases, with 9 bases left in between. The CDR3 sequence is 15 residues long. The CDR3 DNA sequence: TGTGCCACCAGCAGAGCCGCTCAGTACCAAGAGACCCAGTACTTC. It is translated as CATSRAAQYQETQYF.

The chain carries TRBV27 and TRBJ2-3, with a possible D match to TRBD2 (6 bases). CDR1 and CDR2 from the germline V gene are MNHEY and SMNVEV (reference sequence). The CDR3 contains 16 residues. V dropped 2 bases and J dropped 2 bases, with 14 bases sitting between them. CDR3 DNA sequence: TGTGCCAGCAGTTTAGCCCTCCGGGGGAACACAGATACGCAGTATTTT. It is translated as CASSLALRGNTDTQYF.

The rearrangement links TRBV7-7 to TRBJ1-5, with 9 bases lining up with TRBD1. V lost 5 bases, J lost 3 bases, and 8 bases stayed unmatched. This CDR3 is 16 amino acids long. CDR1 is SSHAT and CDR2 is FNYEAQ in the germline V gene (reference sequence). In DNA form, the CDR3 reads TGTGCCAGCAGCCCCTGTCGGGACAGGGTCAATCAGCCCCAGCATTTT. It codes for CASSPCRDRVNQPQHF.

V is TRBV7-8 and J is TRBJ2-5, with a weak D call TRBD2 (6 bases). V was cut by 4 bases and J by 1 base, with 10 bases left in between. CDR1 and CDR2 from the germline V gene are SGHVS and FQNEAQ. CDR3 length equals 14 residues. CDR3 sequence reads: CASSSLTSQETQYF. CDR3 nucleotides: TGTGCCAGCAGCTCATTGACTAGCCAAGAGACCCAGTACTTC.

The rearrangement links TRBV6-1 to TRBJ2-2, with 7 bases fitting TRBD1. CDR1 and CDR2 (germline): MNHNS, SASEGT. The CDR3 contains 12 residues. The chain's CDR3 is CAGGANTGELFF. Here the CDR3 DNA reads TGTGCAGGGGGCGCGAACACCGGGGAGCTGTTTTTT.

The chain links TRBV6-1 to TRBJ2-3, with 9 positions matching TRBD1. The CDR3 spans 13 residues. Germline V gene lookup returns CDR1 MNHNS and CDR2 SASEGT. The J segment lost 7 bases and the V segment lost 5 bases, leaving 4 bases of the junction unmatched. The CDR3 DNA follows: TGTGCCAGCAGTACAGGGGGCGGGAATACGCAGTATTTT. Translation gives CASSTGGGNTQYF.

The table lists this clone with a count of one. The chain has TRBV19 and TRBJ1-2; D perhaps matches TRBD1 (5 bases). The V gene's germline CDR1 is LNHDA and CDR2 SQIVND (reference sequence). Trimming took off 3 bases at V and 1 base at J, with 15 bases between the two ends. This CDR3 region has 16 residues. In DNA, the CDR3 is TGTGCCAGTAGTATGGCGGTACAGGTGATTAACTATGGCTACACCTTC. Translated: CASSMAVQVINYGYTF.

This rearrangement joins TRBV30 to TRBJ1-1, with D perhaps matching TRBD1 (5 bases). Germline-derived CDR1 and CDR2 are GTSNPN and SVGIG (reference sequence). CDR3 length equals 14 residues. Between the trimmed V and J ends, which lost 0 bases and 4 bases, there was a span of 12 bases. The CDR3 sequence is CAWSVRAGSTEAFF. CDR3 DNA sequence: TGTGCCTGGAGTGTACGGGCAGGGTCCACTGAAGCTTTCTTT.